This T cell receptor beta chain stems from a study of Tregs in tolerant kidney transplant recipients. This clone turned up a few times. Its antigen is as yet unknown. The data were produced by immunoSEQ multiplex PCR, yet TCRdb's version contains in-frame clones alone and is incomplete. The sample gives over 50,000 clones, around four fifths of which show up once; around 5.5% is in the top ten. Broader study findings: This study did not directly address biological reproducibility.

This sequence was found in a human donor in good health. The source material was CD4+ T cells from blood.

CDR3 in amino acids: CASSFERGGQATQYF. The CDR3 bases are TGTGCCAGCAGTTTCGAGCGGGGGGGCCAGGCGACCCAGTACTTC. This chain links TRBV27 with TRBJ2-5; 10 nucleotides agree with TRBD2. Per the germline V gene, CDR1 is MNHEY and CDR2 is SMNVEV (reference sequence). CDR3 length: 15 residues. V dropped 3 bases and J dropped 7; count of bases not matched to a gene: 8.